These 25 T cell receptor beta chains share one sample of origin, sequenced in a study of OX40 agonist ivuxolimab in advanced cancers. The data were produced by immunoSEQ multiplex PCR, yet TCRdb's version contains in-frame clones alone and is incomplete. Of approximately 88,000 clones listed, nearly 90% are singletons. Specimen: CD4+ or CD8+ T cells sorted from blood, collected in a trial of the OX40 agonist ivuxolimab. All receptors come from an adult with an advanced solid tumor such as melanoma, head and neck, liver or kidney cancer.

In its sample, this clone was seen once. The chain couples TRBV6-5 to TRBJ1-2; D unresolved. The CDR3 is 14 amino acids. The germline V gene has CDR1 MNHEY and CDR2 SVGAGI. V gave up 4 bases and J gave up 5 bases, with 14 bases separating them. CDR3 sequence reads: CASSSSTAPYGYTF. For the CDR3, the DNA is TGTGCCAGCAGTTCCAGTACGGCTCCTTATGGCTACACCTTC.

The V and J genes are TRBV7-8 and TRBJ1-6, with no clear D. V gave up 1 base and J gave up 8 bases, with 9 bases separating them. There are 14 residues in the CDR3. Germline CDR1 is SGHVS and CDR2 is FQNEAQ. The CDR3 loop is CASSLGAADSPLHF. Here the CDR3 DNA reads TGTGCCAGCAGCTTAGGGGCGGCAGATTCACCCCTCCACTTT. The full variable domain, in which reference TRBV7-8 and TRBJ1-6 provide the parts outside the CDR3, is GAGVSQSPRYKVAKRGQDVALRCDPISGHVSLFWYQQALGQGPEFLTYFQNEAQLDKSGLPSDRFFAERPEGSVSTLKIQRTQQEDSAVYLCASSLGAADSPLHFGNGTRLTVT.

The chain is built from TRBV6-5 and TRBJ1-6; D uncertain. Germline V lookup: CDR1 MNHEY, CDR2 SVGAGI. This CDR3 contains 15 residues. The V end was cut by 6 bases, the J end by 7 bases, with 16 bases between. CDR3 sequence (DNA): TGTGCCAGCAGATCCGCGGGTGGTATAAATTCACCCCTCCACTTT. It is translated as CASRSAGGINSPLHF.

The CDR3 DNA reads as TGTGCCAGCAGCCCCGGTGGGATTACACCGAATCAGCCCCAGCATTTT. Its translation: CASSPGGITPNQPQHF. The V and J genes are TRBV7-2 and TRBJ1-5; D is unresolved. In germline, CDR1 is SGHTA, CDR2 FQGNSA. V was pared by 5 bases and J by 4 bases, with 18 bases between. This CDR3 contains 16 residues.

This clone showed up just once. The chain is built from TRBV6-5 and TRBJ1-4, with TRBD1 as a possible D gene (5 bases). V was shortened by 5 bases and J by 8 bases, with 15 bases between the two germline ends. CDR1 MNHEY and CDR2 SVGAGI come from the germline V gene. The CDR3 consists of 14 residues. CDR3 DNA: TGTGCCAGCAGTCCCGGGGCGACTGAAGAAAAACTGTTTTTT. This sequence encodes CASSPGATEEKLFF.

The chain has TRBV30 and TRBJ2-1; D is perhaps TRBD1 or TRBD2 (6 bases each). Germline CDR1 GTSNPN, CDR2 SVGIG (reference sequence). The CDR3 runs 15 residues. The V end lost 2 bases, the J end lost 8 bases, and 19 bases lay between the germline ends. The DNA for the CDR3 is TGTGCCTGGAGTACCGGGGGCGCCTTGGAAGATGAGCAGTTCTTC. This codes for CAWSTGGALEDEQFF.

This rearrangement joins TRBV7-2 to TRBJ2-5; no firm D call. The CDR3 spans 16 residues. Trimming removed 1 base from V and 5 bases from J, with 17 bases in between. Germline V lookup: CDR1 SGHTA, CDR2 FQGNSA. CDR3 sequence: CASSLDSLPGHETQYF. CDR3 bases: TGTGCCAGCAGCTTAGATAGTCTACCGGGTCATGAGACCCAGTACTTC.

This chain links TRBV27 with TRBJ1-1; 8 bases align to TRBD1. With 5 bases clipped from V and 5 bases from J, the junction kept 13 bases outside the gene matches. CDR1 and CDR2 from the germline V gene are MNHEY and SMNVEV (reference sequence). This CDR3 is 16 amino acids long. DNA of the CDR3: TGTGCCAGCAGTGCAGGGGGCGGTCGTTTAGGGACTGAAGCTTTCTTT. Protein product: CASSAGGGRLGTEAFF.

The chain uses TRBV6-5 and TRBJ1-4, with D possibly being TRBD1 (5 bases). The V end lost 4 bases, the J end lost 6 bases, and 15 bases lay between the germline ends. The CDR3 is 15 amino acids. Germline V gene data show CDR1 as MNHEY and CDR2 as SVGAGI. The CDR3 protein is CASSSTGLVDEKLFF. The CDR3 DNA reads as TGTGCCAGCAGTTCCACAGGATTGGTGGATGAAAAACTGTTTTTT.

This chain uses TRBV29-1 with TRBJ1-3; no reliable D call. The germline gives CDR1 SQVTM, CDR2 ANQGSEA. CDR3 length: 13 residues. Trimming left V 3 bases short and J 2 bases short, with 8 bases between. CDR3 DNA sequence: TGCAGCGTTGAGGTGGGGACTGGAAACACCATATATTTT. Its translation: CSVEVGTGNTIYF.

The chain employs TRBV27 and TRBJ2-1, with a tentative D call TRBD2 (6 bases). V lost 3 bases and J lost 1, with 10 bases in between. Germline V gene lookup returns CDR1 MNHEY and CDR2 SMNVEV (reference sequence). The CDR3 is 15 amino acids. This CDR3 is CASSFRLVSYNEQFF. Here the CDR3 DNA reads TGTGCCAGCAGTTTTAGACTAGTTTCCTACAATGAGCAGTTCTTC.

This rearrangement joins TRBV18 to TRBJ1-2; a weak D match, TRBD1 (5 bases). V lost 3 bases, J lost 6 bases, and 11 bases lay in between. The CDR3 runs to 13 residues. Germline loops: CDR1 KGHSH, CDR2 LQKENI. CDR3 sequence: CASSPRQGDGYTF. The CDR3 nucleotides read TGTGCCAGCTCACCGCGGCAGGGCGATGGCTACACCTTC.

The V gene is TRBV4-1, the J gene TRBJ2-2; 9 positions match TRBD1. J was trimmed by 1 base and V by 4 bases; bases with no gene match: 1. Per germline, CDR1 MGHRA and CDR2 YSYEKL. The CDR3 consists of 15 residues. For the CDR3, the DNA is TGCGCCAGCAGCCGACAGGGGGAGAACACCGGGGAGCTGTTTTTT. It yields the protein CASSRQGENTGELFF.

The CDR3 spells CASRPLAGGGETQYF. The CDR3 DNA reads as TGCGCCAGCAGACCACTAGCGGGGGGCGGGGAGACCCAGTACTTC. The V call is TRBV5-1, the J call TRBJ2-5, with 12 bases aligning to TRBD2. Germline V gives CDR1 SGHRS, CDR2 YFSETQ. Trimming cost V 5 bases and J 5 bases; bases outside gene matches: 7. The CDR3 is made up of 15 amino acids. The whole variable domain, remainder taken from reference TRBV5-1 and TRBJ2-5, is KAGVTQTPRYLIKTRGQQVTLSCSPISGHRSVSWYQQTPGQGLQFLFEYFSETQRNKGNFPGRFSGRQFSNSRSEMNVSTLELGDSALYLCASRPLAGGGETQYFGPGTRLLVL.

V usage is TRBV5-6 and J usage is TRBJ1-2, with a weak D call TRBD1 (6 bases). There are 14 residues in the CDR3. Per the germline V gene, CDR1 is SGHDT and CDR2 is YYEEEE. The ends were cut back, 0 bases at V and 2 bases at J, with 8 bases in the middle. The CDR3 protein is CASSLGQANYGYTF. The CDR3 DNA follows: TGTGCCAGCAGCTTGGGACAGGCCAACTATGGCTACACCTTC.

This chain links TRBV27 with TRBJ2-6; D call uncertain. Germline V gene sequence: CDR1 MNHEY, CDR2 SMNVEV (reference sequence). The CDR3 has 15 residues. V lost 6 bases to trimming and J lost 0 bases, with 9 bases between them. This CDR3 reads CASREQSSGANVLTF. The CDR3 coding sequence is TGTGCCAGCAGGGAACAGAGCTCTGGGGCCAACGTCCTGACTTTC.

The chain recombines TRBV5-1 with TRBJ2-1; 9 bases align to TRBD2. Germline V lookup: CDR1 SGHRS, CDR2 YFSETQ. Germline trimming cut 0 bases from V and 8 bases from J; bases unmatched to any gene: 12. This CDR3 has 17 residues. CDR3 sequence: CASSLGAGGPGLDEQFF. The CDR3 nucleotides are TGCGCCAGCAGCTTGGGGGCGGGAGGGCCAGGTTTGGATGAGCAGTTCTTC. Variable domain in full (rest from reference TRBV5-1 and TRBJ2-1): KAGVTQTPRYLIKTRGQQVTLSCSPISGHRSVSWYQQTPGQGLQFLFEYFSETQRNKGNFPGRFSGRQFSNSRSEMNVSTLELGDSALYLCASSLGAGGPGLDEQFFGPGTRLTVL.

The rearrangement uses TRBV6-5 and TRBJ1-1; D call uncertain. V was shortened by 6 bases and J by 1 base, with 9 bases between the two germline ends. Germline-derived CDR1 and CDR2 are MNHEY and SVGAGI. CDR3 size: 13 residues. Here the CDR3 DNA reads TGTGCCAGCAGCCGTTACAGGAACACTGAAGCTTTCTTT. Its protein is CASSRYRNTEAFF.

This clone came up once. The J gene is TRBJ2-5, the V gene TRBV19; no clear D gene. Germline CDR1 is LNHDA and CDR2 is SQIVND (reference sequence). The CDR3 runs to 13 residues. The V end lost 4 bases, the J end lost 3 bases, and 9 bases lay between the germline ends. This chain's CDR3 is CASSTQRKETQYF. For the CDR3, the DNA is TGTGCCAGTAGTACTCAGAGAAAAGAGACCCAGTACTTC.

The chain has TRBV5-6 and TRBJ1-4; tentative D call: TRBD1 (5 bases). Looked up from germline, CDR1 is SGHDT and CDR2 is YYEEEE. Trimming shortened V by 0 bases and J by 3 bases, and 12 bases separated the two germline ends. The CDR3 is made up of 16 amino acids. In nucleotides, the CDR3 is TGTGCCAGCAGCTTGGCCGTGCGGGGCCCTAATGAAAAACTGTTTTTT. Translation gives CASSLAVRGPNEKLFF.

V and J are TRBV5-1 and TRBJ2-3; 7 bases line up with TRBD1. The CDR3 contains 15 residues. The ends lost 3 bases at V and 6 bases at J; junction bases unmatched: 10. The germline V gene encodes CDR1 SGHRS and CDR2 YFSETQ. For the CDR3, the DNA is TGCGCCAGCAGCTACAGGGGTCTGCATGCTGATACGCAGTATTTT. Its protein is CASSYRGLHADTQYF.

The rearrangement links TRBV28 to TRBJ1-1; 8 bases map to TRBD1. Germline values: CDR1 MDHEN, CDR2 SYDVKM. Germline trimming cut 5 bases from V and 4 bases from J; bases unmatched to any gene: 6. This CDR3 region has 14 residues. The CDR3 nucleotides read TGTGCCAGCAGTGCAGGGGGCAAGACCACTGAAGCTTTCTTT. Residues: CASSAGGKTTEAFF.

The chain has TRBV18 and TRBJ1-5, with a weak D call TRBD1 (6 bases). This CDR3 is 15 amino acids long. V was pared by 2 bases and J by 6 bases, with 14 bases between. Germline loops: CDR1 KGHSH, CDR2 LQKENI. The DNA of the CDR3 is TGTGCCAGCTCACCAACCGGGACACCTTTTCAGCCCCAGCATTTT. Translating it yields CASSPTGTPFQPQHF.

Only one count was recorded for this clone. The chain joins TRBV5-1 to TRBJ1-1; no definite D call. Germline V gives CDR1 SGHRS, CDR2 YFSETQ. Trimming took off 4 bases at V and 0 bases at J, with 13 bases between the two ends. This CDR3 is built from 15 residues. For the CDR3, the DNA is TGCGCCAGCAGCCGACCGGAACAGTTGAACACTGAAGCTTTCTTT. Translation gives CASSRPEQLNTEAFF.

The chain is built from TRBV5-6 and TRBJ2-7, with 9 bases matching TRBD1. The germline V gene has CDR1 SGHDT and CDR2 YYEEEE. The trim removed 0 bases at V and 5 bases at J, leaving 9 bases unmatched. The CDR3 spans 16 residues. The CDR3 here is CASSLEGRTGANEQYF. The CDR3 DNA reads TGTGCCAGCAGCTTGGAGGGTCGGACAGGGGCCAACGAGCAGTACTTC. Full variable domain (rest looked up from reference TRBV5-6 and TRBJ2-7): DAGVTQSPTHLIKTRGQQVTLRCSPKSGHDTVSWYQQALGQGPQFIFQYYEEEERQRGNFPDRFSGHQFPNYSSELNVNALLLGDSALYLCASSLEGRTGANEQYFGPGTRLTVT.